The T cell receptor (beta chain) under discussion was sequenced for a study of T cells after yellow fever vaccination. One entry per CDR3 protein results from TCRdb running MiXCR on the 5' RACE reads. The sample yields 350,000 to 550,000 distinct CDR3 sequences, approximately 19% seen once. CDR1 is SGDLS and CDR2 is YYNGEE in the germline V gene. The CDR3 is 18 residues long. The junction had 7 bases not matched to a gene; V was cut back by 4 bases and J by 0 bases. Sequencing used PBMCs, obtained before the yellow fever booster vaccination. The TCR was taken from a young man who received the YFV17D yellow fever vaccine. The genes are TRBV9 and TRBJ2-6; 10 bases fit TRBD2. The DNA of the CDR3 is TGTGCCAGCAGCTTAAGCGGGGGGGCCCTCTCTGGGGCCAACGTCCTGACTTTC. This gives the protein CASSLSGGALSGANVLTF.